This T cell receptor beta chain emerged from a study of shared clonotypes between healthy human individuals. Original analysis: ImmunoSEQ gave junction-only sequences without quality scores, so filtering differed. Only in-frame clones appear in the TCRdb table, and some are missing; sequencing was by immunoSEQ multiplex PCR. V, J and clone size are those of that table, while D and trimming were read from the DNA. The top ten clones hold more than 20% of a sample with about 750,000 clones, 80% to 95% of them seen once. The CDR3 spans 16 residues. After removal of 3 bases from V and 2 bases from J, the junction contained 9 bases not matched to a gene. The germline CDR1 and CDR2 sequences are MGHRA and YSYEKL. CD45RO-negative CD8 cells positively selected for CCR7 made up the naive population, which excluded terminally differentiated effector memory CD45RA+ cells. HIV-negative, healthy adults without recent acute infections or vaccinations were the donors. Among the donors, all were Caucasian adults who lived in Nashville, Tennessee.

The source material was naive CD8+ T cells sorted from blood. This TCR came from a man under 40 in good health. This rearrangement joins TRBV4-1 to TRBJ2-7, with 8 nucleotides matching TRBD1. In DNA, the CDR3 is TGCGCCAGCAGCCACCCTGGGACAGGTAACACCTACGAGCAGTACTTC. Its protein is CASSHPGTGNTYEQYF.